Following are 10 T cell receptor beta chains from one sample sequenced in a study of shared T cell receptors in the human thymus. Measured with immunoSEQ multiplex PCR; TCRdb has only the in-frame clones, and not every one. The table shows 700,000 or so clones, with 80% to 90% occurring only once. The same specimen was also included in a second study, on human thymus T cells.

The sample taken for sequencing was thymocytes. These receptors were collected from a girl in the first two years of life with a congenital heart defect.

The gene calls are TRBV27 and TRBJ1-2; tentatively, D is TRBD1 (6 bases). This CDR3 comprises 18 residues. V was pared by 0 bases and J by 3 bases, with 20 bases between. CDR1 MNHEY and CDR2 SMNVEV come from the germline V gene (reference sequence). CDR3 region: CASSLSKSRDTYYYGYTF. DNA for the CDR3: TGTGCCAGCAGTTTATCCAAATCCCGGGACACCTATTACTATGGCTACACCTTC.

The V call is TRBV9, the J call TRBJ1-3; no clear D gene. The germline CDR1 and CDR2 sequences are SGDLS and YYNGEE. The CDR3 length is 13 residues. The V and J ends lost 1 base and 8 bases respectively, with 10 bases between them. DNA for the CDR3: TGTGCCAGCAGCGTAACTCTCGAGGACACCATATATTTT. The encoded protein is CASSVTLEDTIYF. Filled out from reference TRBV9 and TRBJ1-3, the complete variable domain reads DSGVTQTPKHLITATGQRVTLRCSPRSGDLSVYWYQQSLDQGLQFLIQYYNGEERAKGNILERFSAQQFPDLHSELNLSSLELGDSALYFCASSVTLEDTIYFGEGSWLTVV.

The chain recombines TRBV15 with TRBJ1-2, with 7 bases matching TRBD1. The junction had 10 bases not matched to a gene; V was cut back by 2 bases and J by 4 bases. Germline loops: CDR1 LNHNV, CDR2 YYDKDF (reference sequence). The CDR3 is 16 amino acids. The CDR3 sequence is CATSRKTGTATYGYTF. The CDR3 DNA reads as TGTGCCACCAGCAGAAAAACGGGGACAGCGACCTATGGCTACACCTTC. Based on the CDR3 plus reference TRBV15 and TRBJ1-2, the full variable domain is DAMVIQNPRYQVTQFGKPVTLSCSQTLNHNVMYWYQQKSSQAPKLLFHYYDKDFNNEADTPDNFQSRRPNTSFCFLDIRSPGLGDTAMYLCATSRKTGTATYGYTFGSGTRLTVV.

The CDR3: CASSLLYRGATEQYF. The CDR3 DNA follows: TGCGCCAGCAGCTTGTTGTACAGGGGCGCTACGGAGCAGTACTTC. The rearrangement links TRBV5-1 to TRBJ2-7, with 7 bases that match TRBD1. Germline CDR1 and CDR2: SGHRS and YFSETQ. After removal of 1 base from V and 7 bases from J, the junction contained 11 bases not matched to a gene. The CDR3 consists of 15 residues.

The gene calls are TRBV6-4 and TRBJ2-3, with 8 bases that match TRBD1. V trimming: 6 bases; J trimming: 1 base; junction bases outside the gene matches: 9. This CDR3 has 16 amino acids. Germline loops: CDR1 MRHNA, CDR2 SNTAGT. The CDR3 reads CASSPTGAGGTDTQYF. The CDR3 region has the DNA TGTGCCAGCAGCCCGACAGGGGCAGGTGGCACAGATACGCAGTATTTT.

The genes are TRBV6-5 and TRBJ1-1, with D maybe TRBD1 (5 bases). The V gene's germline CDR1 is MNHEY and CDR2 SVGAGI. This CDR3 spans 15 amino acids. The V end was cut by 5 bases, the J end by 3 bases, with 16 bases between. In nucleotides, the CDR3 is TGTGCCAGCAGTCCGTGGGGGGTAGGGGACACTGAAGCTTTCTTT. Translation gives CASSPWGVGDTEAFF.

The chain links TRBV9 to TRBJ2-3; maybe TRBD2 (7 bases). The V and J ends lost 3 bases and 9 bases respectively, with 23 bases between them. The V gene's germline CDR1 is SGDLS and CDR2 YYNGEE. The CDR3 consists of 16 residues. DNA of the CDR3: TGTGCCAGCAGCGCCGACGGGGGGCCCAGATGGTACACGCAGTATTTT. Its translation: CASSADGGPRWYTQYF. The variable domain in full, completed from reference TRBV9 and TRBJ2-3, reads DSGVTQTPKHLITATGQRVTLRCSPRSGDLSVYWYQQSLDQGLQFLIQYYNGEERAKGNILERFSAQQFPDLHSELNLSSLELGDSALYFCASSADGGPRWYTQYFGPGTRLTVL.

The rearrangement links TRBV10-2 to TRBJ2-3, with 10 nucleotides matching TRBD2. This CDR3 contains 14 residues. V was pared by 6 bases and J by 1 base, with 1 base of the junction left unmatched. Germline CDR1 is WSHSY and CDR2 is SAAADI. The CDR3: CASSGTSGTDTQYF. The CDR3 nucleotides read TGCGCCAGCAGCGGGACTAGCGGCACAGATACGCAGTATTTT.

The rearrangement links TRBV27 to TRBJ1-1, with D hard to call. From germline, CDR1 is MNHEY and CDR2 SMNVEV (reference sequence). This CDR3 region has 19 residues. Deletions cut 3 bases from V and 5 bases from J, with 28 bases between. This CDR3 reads CASSFGKIASGGSGTEAFF. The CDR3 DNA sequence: TGTGCCAGCAGTTTTGGTAAAATTGCATCGGGAGGGAGCGGGACTGAAGCTTTCTTT.

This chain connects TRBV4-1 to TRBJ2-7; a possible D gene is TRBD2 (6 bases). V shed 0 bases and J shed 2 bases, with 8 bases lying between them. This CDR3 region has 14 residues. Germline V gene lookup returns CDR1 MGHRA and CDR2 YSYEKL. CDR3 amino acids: CASSQDPSAYEQYF. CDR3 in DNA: TGCGCCAGCAGCCAAGATCCTAGCGCCTACGAGCAGTACTTC.